The clone carrying this T cell receptor beta chain occurred once. What it binds is unknown. These data come from a study of a mutant IDH1 vaccine in newly diagnosed glioma. General observations from the study: Shifts in the top peripheral T cell clonotypes seemed unrelated to pseudoprogression.

Produced via immunoSEQ multiplex PCR; TCRdb's table is partial and in-frame only. The table shows about 92,000 clones, with 80% to 90% occurring only once. Time point in this sample: baseline, week 1 (first vaccination visit). Sample treatment: pre-vaccination baseline after standard-of-care therapy. The specimen comprised PBMCs, sampled from a glioma patient treated with radiotherapy, temozolomide or both. This TCR came from a woman between 45 and 60 years old with glioma.

As DNA, the CDR3 is TGTGCCAGCGCAAGGACAGGACTTAACTATGGCTACACCTTC. Residues: CASARTGLNYGYTF. The rearrangement links TRBV28 to TRBJ1-2, with 7 bases aligning to TRBD1. Germline V lookup: CDR1 MDHEN, CDR2 SYDVKM. Unmatched junction bases numbered 7, after V lost 8 bases and J lost 1 base. This CDR3 contains 14 residues.